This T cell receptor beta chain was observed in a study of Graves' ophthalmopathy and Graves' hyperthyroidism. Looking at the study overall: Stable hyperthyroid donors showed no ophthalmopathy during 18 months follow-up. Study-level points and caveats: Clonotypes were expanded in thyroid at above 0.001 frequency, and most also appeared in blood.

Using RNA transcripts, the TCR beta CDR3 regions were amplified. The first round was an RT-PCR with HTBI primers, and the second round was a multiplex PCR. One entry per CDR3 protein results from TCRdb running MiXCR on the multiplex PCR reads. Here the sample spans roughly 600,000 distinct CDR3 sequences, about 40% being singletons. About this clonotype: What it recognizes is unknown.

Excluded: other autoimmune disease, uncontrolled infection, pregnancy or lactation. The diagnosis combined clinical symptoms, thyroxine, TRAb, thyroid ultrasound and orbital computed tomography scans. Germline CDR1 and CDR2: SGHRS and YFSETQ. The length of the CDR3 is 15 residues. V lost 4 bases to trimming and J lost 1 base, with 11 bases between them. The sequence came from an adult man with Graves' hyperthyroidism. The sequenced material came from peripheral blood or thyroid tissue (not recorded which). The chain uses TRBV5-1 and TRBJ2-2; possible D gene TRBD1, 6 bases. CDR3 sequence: CASSHATGNTGELFF. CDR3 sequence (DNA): TGCGCCAGCAGCCACGCGACAGGGAACACCGGGGAGCTGTTTTTT. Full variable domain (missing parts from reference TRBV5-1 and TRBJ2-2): KAGVTQTPRYLIKTRGQQVTLSCSPISGHRSVSWYQQTPGQGLQFLFEYFSETQRNKGNFPGRFSGRQFSNSRSEMNVSTLELGDSALYLCASSHATGNTGELFFGEGSRLTVL.